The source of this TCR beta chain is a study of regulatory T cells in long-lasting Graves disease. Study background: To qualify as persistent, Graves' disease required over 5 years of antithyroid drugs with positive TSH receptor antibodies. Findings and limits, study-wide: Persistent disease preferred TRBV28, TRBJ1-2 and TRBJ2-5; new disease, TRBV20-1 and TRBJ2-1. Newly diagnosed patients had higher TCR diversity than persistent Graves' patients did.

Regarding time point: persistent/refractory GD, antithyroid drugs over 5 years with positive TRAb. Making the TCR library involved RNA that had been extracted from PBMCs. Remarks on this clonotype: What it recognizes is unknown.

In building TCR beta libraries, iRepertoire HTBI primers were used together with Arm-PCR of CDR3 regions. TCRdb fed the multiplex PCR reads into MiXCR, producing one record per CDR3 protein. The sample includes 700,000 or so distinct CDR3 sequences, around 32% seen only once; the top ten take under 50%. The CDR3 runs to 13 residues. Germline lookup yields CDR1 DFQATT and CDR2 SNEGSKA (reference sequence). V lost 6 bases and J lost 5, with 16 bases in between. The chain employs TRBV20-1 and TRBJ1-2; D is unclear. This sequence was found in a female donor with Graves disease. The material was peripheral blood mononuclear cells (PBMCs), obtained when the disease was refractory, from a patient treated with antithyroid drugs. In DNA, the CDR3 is TGCAGTGCGCGGACCGAGTCCGATTATGGCTACACCTTC. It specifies CSARTESDYGYTF.